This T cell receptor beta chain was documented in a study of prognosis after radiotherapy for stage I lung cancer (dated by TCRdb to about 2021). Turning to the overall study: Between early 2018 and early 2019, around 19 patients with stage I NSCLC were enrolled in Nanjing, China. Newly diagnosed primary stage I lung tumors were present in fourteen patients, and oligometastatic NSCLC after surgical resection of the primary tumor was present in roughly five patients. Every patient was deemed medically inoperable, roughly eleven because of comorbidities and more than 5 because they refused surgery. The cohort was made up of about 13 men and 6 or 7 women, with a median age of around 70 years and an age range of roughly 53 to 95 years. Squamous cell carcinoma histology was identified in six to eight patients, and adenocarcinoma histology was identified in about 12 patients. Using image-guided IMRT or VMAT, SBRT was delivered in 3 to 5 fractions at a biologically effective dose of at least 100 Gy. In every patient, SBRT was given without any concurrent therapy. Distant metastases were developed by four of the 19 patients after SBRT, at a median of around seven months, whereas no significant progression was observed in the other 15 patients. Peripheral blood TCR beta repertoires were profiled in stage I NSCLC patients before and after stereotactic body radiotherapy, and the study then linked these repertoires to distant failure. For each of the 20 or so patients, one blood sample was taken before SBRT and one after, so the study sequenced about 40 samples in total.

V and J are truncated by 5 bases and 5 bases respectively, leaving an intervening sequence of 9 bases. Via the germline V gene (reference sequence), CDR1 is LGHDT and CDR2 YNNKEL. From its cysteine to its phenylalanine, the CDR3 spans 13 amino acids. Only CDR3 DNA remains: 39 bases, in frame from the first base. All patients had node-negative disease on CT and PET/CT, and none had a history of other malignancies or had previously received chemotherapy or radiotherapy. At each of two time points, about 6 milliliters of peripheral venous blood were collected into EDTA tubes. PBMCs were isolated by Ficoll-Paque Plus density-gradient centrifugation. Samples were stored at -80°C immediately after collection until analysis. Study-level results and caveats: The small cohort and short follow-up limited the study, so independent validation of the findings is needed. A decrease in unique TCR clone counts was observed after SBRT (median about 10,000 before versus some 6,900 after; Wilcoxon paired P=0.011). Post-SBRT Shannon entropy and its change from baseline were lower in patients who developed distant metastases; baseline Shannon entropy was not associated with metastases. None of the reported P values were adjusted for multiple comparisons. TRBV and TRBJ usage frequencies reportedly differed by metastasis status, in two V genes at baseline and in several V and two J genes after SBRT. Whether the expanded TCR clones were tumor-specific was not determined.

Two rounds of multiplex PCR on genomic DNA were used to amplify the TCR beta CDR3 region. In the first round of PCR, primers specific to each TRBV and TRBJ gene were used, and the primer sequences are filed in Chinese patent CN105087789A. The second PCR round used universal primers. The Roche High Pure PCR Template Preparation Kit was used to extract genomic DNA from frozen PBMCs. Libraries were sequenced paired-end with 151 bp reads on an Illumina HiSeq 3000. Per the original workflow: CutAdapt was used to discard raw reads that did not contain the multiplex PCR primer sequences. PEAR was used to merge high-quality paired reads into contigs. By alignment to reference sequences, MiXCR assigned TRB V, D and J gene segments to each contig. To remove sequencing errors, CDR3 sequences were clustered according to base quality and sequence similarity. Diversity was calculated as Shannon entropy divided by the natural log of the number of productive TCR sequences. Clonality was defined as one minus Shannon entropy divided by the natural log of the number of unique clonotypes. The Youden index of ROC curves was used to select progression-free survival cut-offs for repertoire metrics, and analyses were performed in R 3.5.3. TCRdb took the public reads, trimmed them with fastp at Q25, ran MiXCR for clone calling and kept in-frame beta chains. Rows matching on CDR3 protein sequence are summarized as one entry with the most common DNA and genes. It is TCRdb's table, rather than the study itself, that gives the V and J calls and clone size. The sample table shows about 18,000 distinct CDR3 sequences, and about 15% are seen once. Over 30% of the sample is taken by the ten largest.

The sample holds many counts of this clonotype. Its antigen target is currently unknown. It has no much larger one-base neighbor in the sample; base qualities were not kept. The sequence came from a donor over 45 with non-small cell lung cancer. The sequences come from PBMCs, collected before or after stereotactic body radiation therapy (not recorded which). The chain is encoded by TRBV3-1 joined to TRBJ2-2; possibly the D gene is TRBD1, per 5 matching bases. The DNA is TGTGCCAGCAGCGTTAGGGGTACCGGGGAGCTGTTTTTT. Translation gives CASSVRGTGELFF.